A single sample gave rise to the 9 T cell receptor beta chains below, sequenced in a study of blood T cell repertoires in COVID-19. TCRdb's copy holds only in-frame clones and misses some; the assay was immunoSEQ multiplex PCR. The sample yields 250,000 or so clones, around 90% seen once. Sequencing was done on a sample of PBMCs or T cells enriched from blood (not recorded which). These receptors all come from a woman in her twenties or thirties with acute COVID-19.

The V and J genes are TRBV24-1 and TRBJ1-5; D possibly corresponds to TRBD1 (5 bases). Trimming left V 3 bases short and J 5 bases short, with 19 bases between. This CDR3 is 17 amino acids long. Germline CDR1 KGHDR, CDR2 SFDVKD. CDR3 sequence (DNA): TGTGCCACCAGTGATCCCCGGGACTCGAAAGGGCATCAGCCCCAGCATTTT. This codes for CATSDPRDSKGHQPQHF.

The CDR3 coding sequence is TGCGCCAGCAGCTTGTTCAGTAACTCTGGAAACACCATATATTTT. As protein: CASSLFSNSGNTIYF. The chain links TRBV5-1 to TRBJ1-3, with unresolved D. Trimming pared 1 base from V and 0 bases from J, leaving 8 bases between. The length of the CDR3 is 15 residues. Germline CDR1 reads SGHRS; CDR2 reads YFSETQ.

The V and J genes are TRBV7-8 and TRBJ1-2; D is unresolved. Germline V gene data show CDR1 as SGHVS and CDR2 as FQNEAQ. The CDR3 loop spans 14 amino acids. Trimming pared 5 bases from V and 4 bases from J, leaving 14 bases between. This CDR3 reads CASSPPSGSYGYTF. CDR3 nucleotide sequence: TGTGCCAGCAGCCCACCCTCAGGCAGCTATGGCTACACCTTC.

As for this clone: Germline is not matched at one junction end, which may reflect a read error. CDR3 amino acids: CASSLRTAANTGELFF. Here the CDR3 DNA reads TGTGCTAGCAGTCTCCGCACGGCGGCGAACACCGGGGAGCTGTTTTTT. This chain links TRBV7-7 with TRBJ2-2; D gene ambiguous. The CDR3 has 16 residues. Germline assignment: CDR1 SSHAT and CDR2 FNYEAQ (reference sequence).

The V and J genes are TRBV12-5 and TRBJ1-4; 8 positions agree with TRBD1. Germline CDR1 reads LGHNT; CDR2 reads FRNRAP. This CDR3 is 13 amino acids long. The ends lost 3 bases at V and 7 bases at J; junction bases unmatched: 1. CDR3 in DNA: TGTGCTAGTGGTTTCGGGACAGGTGAAAAACTGTTTTTT. This sequence encodes CASGFGTGEKLFF.

This sequence joins TRBV19 and TRBJ1-3; possibly TRBD1 for D (5 bases). CDR1 LNHDA and CDR2 SQIVND come from the germline V gene (reference sequence). This CDR3 has 14 amino acids. Trimming left V 9 bases short and J 0 bases short, with 12 bases between. The CDR3 sequence: CASLDKSSGNTIYF. The CDR3 DNA follows: TGTGCCAGCCTGGACAAGAGCTCTGGAAACACCATATATTTT.

The rearrangement uses TRBV7-2 and TRBJ1-2; 7 bases match TRBD1. The CDR3 is 15 residues long. J lost 8 bases, V lost 6 bases, and 15 bases had no gene match. From germline, CDR1 is SGHTA and CDR2 FQGNSA. CDR3: CASSFEGALWGGYTF. For the CDR3, the DNA is TGTGCCAGCAGTTTCGAGGGGGCGCTTTGGGGCGGCTACACCTTC. Looking up the rest from reference TRBV7-2 and TRBJ1-2 gives the full variable domain: GAGVSQSPSNKVTEKGKDVELRCDPISGHTALYWYRQSLGQGLEFLIYFQGNSAPDKSGLPSDRFSAERTGGSVSTLTIQRTQQEDSAVYLCASSFEGALWGGYTFGSGTRLTVV.

This chain connects TRBV19 to TRBJ2-3; 12 bases agree with TRBD1. Germline V CDR1 and CDR2: LNHDA, SQIVND (reference sequence). The CDR3 extends over 14 amino acids. J gave up 4 bases and V 6 bases, and 2 bases lay outside the gene matches. The CDR3 sequence: CASRGTGGPDTQYF. The CDR3 nucleotides read TGTGCCAGTAGGGGGACAGGGGGCCCAGATACGCAGTATTTT.

This chain links TRBV12-3 or TRBV12-4 with TRBJ2-5; TRBD1 is a possible D gene (6 bases). CDR3 size: 12 residues. The ends were cut back, 6 bases at V and 5 bases at J, with 10 bases in the middle. This CDR3 reads CASRGAQETQYF. The CDR3 DNA reads TGTGCCAGCAGGGGGGCGCAGGAGACCCAGTACTTC.